This T cell receptor beta chain was captured in a study of cytotoxic CD8 clonotypes in ibrutinib-treated CLL. Study as a whole: Following treatment for a median roughly twelve months, range 6 to 36, response samples were then taken. Overall study results and limits: Sampling time points were not equivalent between sustained-remission and progressing patients.

On this clone itself: Antigen specificity is unknown.

Some clones are missing from TCRdb's copy, which holds only in-frame ones; the method was immunoSEQ multiplex PCR. This sample yields more than 200,000 clones, of which 60% to 75% are seen a single time; approximately 15% belongs to the top ten. The V gene's germline CDR1 is SGHTA and CDR2 FQGNSA. After removal of 5 bases from V and 3 bases from J, the junction contained 7 bases not matched to a gene. The CDR3 sequence is 15 residues long. This TCR was recovered from a human donor with chronic lymphocytic leukemia. The sample was PBMCs, taken after 24 months of ibrutinib treatment. V is TRBV7-2 and J is TRBJ1-5, with 7 bases aligning to TRBD1. The CDR3 region is CASSPRDSPNQPQHF. In DNA, the CDR3 is TGTGCCAGCAGCCCCAGGGACAGCCCCAATCAGCCCCAGCATTTT.